The present T cell receptor (beta chain) was sequenced within a study of shared clonotypes between healthy human individuals. Study-level results: Relative to clonotypes present in all four donors, those not shared had lower generation probabilities.

With respect to this clone: Its antigen is unknown.

The CDR3 consists of 17 residues. The germline CDR1 and CDR2 sequences are SGHDN and FVKESK. Trimming took 4 bases from V and 2 from J; bases not matched to a gene: 9. A deep-level run was used for the assay. Assay: immunoSEQ multiplex PCR; the TCRdb copy retains only in-frame clones and omits some. The sample has around 1,000,000 clones, 70% to 85% seen once. Free of recent acute infections or vaccinations, the donors were healthy HIV-negative adults. Among the donors, all were Caucasian adults who lived in Nashville, Tennessee. The chain employs TRBV14 and TRBJ2-3, with 10 bases fitting TRBD2. Sequenced sample: memory CD4+ T cells from PBMCs. This sample's subset: CD45RA-negative fraction. The sequence was collected from a man younger than 35 in good health. Some clones in this sample may be carry-over from other donors' samples. CDR3 sequence (DNA): TGTGCCAGCAGCCGTGGACTAGCGGAGTATTACACAGATACGCAGTATTTT. It is translated as CASSRGLAEYYTDTQYF.